A single sample is the source of the 18 T cell receptor beta chains below, sequenced in a study of shared clonotypes between healthy human individuals. The assay was immunoSEQ multiplex PCR, and TCRdb's table has in-frame clones only and misses some. The table records hundreds of thousands of clones, around two thirds of them present only once. Source material: memory CD4+ T cells sorted from blood. Subset here: CD45RA-negative fraction. All receptors come from a woman aged 30 to 39 in good health.

On this clone itself: Different DNA sequences within this sample yield the same CDR3. V and J are TRBV19 and TRBJ2-2; 10 nucleotides line up with TRBD2. J lost 6 bases, V lost 5 bases, and 9 bases had no gene match. The CDR3 has 16 residues. Germline CDR1 LNHDA, CDR2 SQIVND (reference sequence). The CDR3 is CASSPRGSGRSGELFF. The CDR3 DNA is TGTGCCAGTAGTCCCCGGGGTAGCGGGAGGTCCGGGGAGCTGTTTTTT.

The chain is built from TRBV7-3 and TRBJ2-1, with TRBD2 matching 8 bases. V gave up 5 bases and J gave up 6 bases; unmatched junction bases: 9. CDR1 and CDR2 from the germline V gene are SGHTA and FQGTGA. The CDR3 sequence is 15 residues long. The CDR3: CASSPSGSPANEQFF. CDR3 bases: TGTGCCAGCAGCCCAAGCGGGAGCCCCGCCAATGAGCAGTTCTTC.

This clone was observed at least ten times. J is TRBJ2-1 and V is TRBV7-3, with 9 bases identical to TRBD2. J gave up 10 bases and V 6 bases, and 13 bases lay outside the gene matches. The CDR3 has 15 amino acids. Germline V gene sequence: CDR1 SGHTA, CDR2 FQGTGA. In nucleotides, the CDR3 is TGTGCCAGCAGTCCTAAGACTAGCGGAGTGGGGGAGCAGTTCTTC. This sequence encodes CASSPKTSGVGEQFF.

The chain couples TRBV5-4 to TRBJ1-2, with D tentatively TRBD1 (6 bases). Between the trimmed V and J ends, which lost 4 bases and 9 bases, there was a span of 22 bases. The germline V gene has CDR1 SGHNT and CDR2 YYREEE (reference sequence). This CDR3 has 15 residues. This CDR3 reads CASSRQFGGASSYTF. In nucleotides, the CDR3 is TGTGCCAGCAGCAGGCAGTTCGGGGGCGCCTCAAGCTACACCTTC.

This rearrangement joins TRBV14 to TRBJ1-1; possibly TRBD1 for D (6 bases). This CDR3 is built from 15 residues. The ends were cut back, 0 bases at V and 5 bases at J, with 13 bases in the middle. Germline V lookup: CDR1 SGHDN, CDR2 FVKESK. The CDR3: CASSQDTGYPTEAFF. The CDR3 nucleotides are TGTGCCAGCAGCCAAGATACAGGGTATCCGACTGAAGCTTTCTTT. The full variable domain, with the rest looked up from reference TRBV14 and TRBJ1-1, is EAGVTQFPSHSVIEKGQTVTLRCDPISGHDNLYWYRRVMGKEIKFLLHFVKESKQDESGMPNNRFLAERTGGTYSTLKVQPAELEDSGVYFCASSQDTGYPTEAFFGQGTRLTVV.

The rearrangement uses TRBV4-2 and TRBJ2-1; 9 bases match TRBD2. Unmatched junction bases numbered 18, after V lost 0 bases and J lost 9 bases. Germline V CDR1 and CDR2: LGHNA, YNFKEQ. The CDR3 is 19 residues long. The CDR3 loop reads CASSQDRRAASGKGGEQFF. The CDR3 bases are TGTGCCAGCAGCCAAGATCGCCGGGCCGCTAGCGGGAAGGGCGGTGAGCAGTTCTTC.

The chain recombines TRBV28 with TRBJ1-4, with a weak D call TRBD1 (6 bases). CDR3 size: 16 residues. CDR1 is MDHEN and CDR2 is SYDVKM in the germline V gene. V lost 5 bases to trimming and J lost 1 base, with 14 bases between them. The CDR3 nucleotides are TGTGCCAGCAGTACCACGGCCAGGGGAACTAATGAAAAACTGTTTTTT. Amino acids: CASSTTARGTNEKLFF.

The V call is TRBV6-5, the J call TRBJ1-2, with 8 bases aligning to TRBD1. CDR1 MNHEY and CDR2 SVGAGI come from the germline V gene. The V gene end was trimmed by 4 bases and the J gene end by 7 bases; junction bases not matched to a gene: 5. There are 13 residues in the CDR3. CDR3 in amino acids: CASSLQGGAGYTF. In DNA form, the CDR3 reads TGTGCCAGCAGTTTACAGGGGGGCGCTGGCTACACCTTC.

This chain connects TRBV19 to TRBJ2-7, with D possibly TRBD1 on 6 matching bases. The CDR3 is made up of 14 amino acids. The V end lost 3 bases, the J end lost 4 bases, and 13 bases lay between the germline ends. Germline V gives CDR1 LNHDA, CDR2 SQIVND (reference sequence). CDR3 region: CASSIRGTGYEQYF. CDR3 bases: TGTGCCAGTAGTATCAGGGGTACGGGTTACGAGCAGTACTTC.

The V gene is TRBV5-6, the J gene TRBJ1-2; TRBD1 aligns across 8 bases. CDR1 is SGHDT, CDR2 YYEEEE, per germline. The CDR3 length is 15 residues. J lost 10 bases, V lost 2 bases, and 13 bases had no gene match. The CDR3 nucleotides are TGTGCCAGCAGCTTAACAGGGGGGAGTCTCAATGACTACACCTTC. Translation: CASSLTGGSLNDYTF. Drawing the rest from reference TRBV5-6 and TRBJ1-2, the complete variable domain is DAGVTQSPTHLIKTRGQQVTLRCSPKSGHDTVSWYQQALGQGPQFIFQYYEEEERQRGNFPDRFSGHQFPNYSSELNVNALLLGDSALYLCASSLTGGSLNDYTFGSGTRLTVV.

The rearrangement links TRBV4-1 to TRBJ2-2, with a possible D match to TRBD1 (6 bases). This CDR3 spans 16 amino acids. Per germline, CDR1 MGHRA and CDR2 YSYEKL. V shed 6 bases and J shed 0 bases, with 14 bases lying between them. CDR3 protein: CASRNRAYSNTGELFF. The CDR3 DNA is TGCGCCAGCAGGAACAGGGCCTATTCGAACACCGGGGAGCTGTTTTTT.

J is TRBJ1-6 and V is TRBV5-1, with D hard to call. CDR1 is SGHRS, CDR2 YFSETQ, per germline. The CDR3 runs 14 residues. Trimming cost V 4 bases and J 5 bases, with 10 bases left between them. CDR3 coding DNA: TGCGCCAGCAGCCGGGTCGGGGATAATTCACCCCTCCACTTT. This encodes CASSRVGDNSPLHF.

The V and J genes are TRBV2 and TRBJ1-3; no definite D call. CDR1 SNHLY and CDR2 FYNNEI come from the germline V gene. The V end lost 3 bases, the J end lost 4 bases, and 13 bases lay between the germline ends. CDR3 length: 15 residues. As DNA, the CDR3 is TGTGCCAGCAGTGAGACCGTCACCATGGGAAACACCATATATTTT. It codes for CASSETVTMGNTIYF.

The count of this clone is one. The genes are TRBV5-1 and TRBJ2-7; 10 nucleotides align to TRBD1. The germline V gene has CDR1 SGHRS and CDR2 YFSETQ. This CDR3 spans 15 amino acids. V gave up 3 bases and J gave up 10 bases; unmatched junction bases: 13. CDR3: CASSYSGTGALIQYF. CDR3 in DNA: TGCGCCAGCAGCTATTCCGGGACAGGGGCCCTTATTCAGTACTTC.

Only a few counts were recorded for this clone. This chain joins TRBV18 and TRBJ2-2, with 8 bases that match TRBD2. CDR3 length equals 15 residues. The germline CDR1 and CDR2 sequences are KGHSH and LQKENI. V lost 4 bases to trimming and J lost 6 bases; unmatched junction nucleotides: 7. The CDR3 is CASSLSRAGAGELFF. CDR3 in DNA: TGTGCCAGCTCACTGTCTCGAGCGGGAGCCGGGGAGCTGTTTTTT. Combining the CDR3 with reference TRBV18 and TRBJ2-2 gives the whole variable domain NAGVMQNPRHLVRRRGQEARLRCSPMKGHSHVYWYRQLPEEGLKFMVYLQKENIIDESGMPKERFSAEFPKEGPSILRIQQVVRGDSAAYFCASSLSRAGAGELFFGEGSRLTVL.

This chain links TRBV7-8 with TRBJ2-7, with TRBD1 matching 10 bases. The CDR3 contains 14 residues. CDR1 and CDR2 (germline): SGHVS, FQNEAQ. With V trimmed by 4 bases and J by 3 bases, 3 bases remained unmatched. Here the CDR3 DNA reads TGTGCCAGCAGCTCTCGGACAGGGGGCTACGAGCAGTACTTC. Encoded protein: CASSSRTGGYEQYF.

Many counts were recorded for this clone. In DNA form, the CDR3 reads TGTGCCAGCAGCTTGGTTCAGAGACAGTCCTATGGCTACACCTTC. Translation gives CASSLVQRQSYGYTF. The V call is TRBV5-5, the J call TRBJ1-2; D might be TRBD1 (5 bases). CDR1 is SGHKS, CDR2 YYEKEE, per germline (reference sequence). The CDR3 sequence is 15 residues long. V lost 0 bases and J lost 4, with 13 bases in between.

Here the CDR3 reads CASSLKGDGNTIYF. DNA of the CDR3: TGCGCCAGCAGCTTGAAAGGGGACGGAAACACCATATATTTT. V usage is TRBV5-1 and J usage is TRBJ1-3; D perhaps matches TRBD1 (5 bases). The CDR3 consists of 14 residues. V dropped 1 base and J dropped 4 bases, with 9 bases sitting between them. Germline CDR1 is SGHRS and CDR2 is YFSETQ.